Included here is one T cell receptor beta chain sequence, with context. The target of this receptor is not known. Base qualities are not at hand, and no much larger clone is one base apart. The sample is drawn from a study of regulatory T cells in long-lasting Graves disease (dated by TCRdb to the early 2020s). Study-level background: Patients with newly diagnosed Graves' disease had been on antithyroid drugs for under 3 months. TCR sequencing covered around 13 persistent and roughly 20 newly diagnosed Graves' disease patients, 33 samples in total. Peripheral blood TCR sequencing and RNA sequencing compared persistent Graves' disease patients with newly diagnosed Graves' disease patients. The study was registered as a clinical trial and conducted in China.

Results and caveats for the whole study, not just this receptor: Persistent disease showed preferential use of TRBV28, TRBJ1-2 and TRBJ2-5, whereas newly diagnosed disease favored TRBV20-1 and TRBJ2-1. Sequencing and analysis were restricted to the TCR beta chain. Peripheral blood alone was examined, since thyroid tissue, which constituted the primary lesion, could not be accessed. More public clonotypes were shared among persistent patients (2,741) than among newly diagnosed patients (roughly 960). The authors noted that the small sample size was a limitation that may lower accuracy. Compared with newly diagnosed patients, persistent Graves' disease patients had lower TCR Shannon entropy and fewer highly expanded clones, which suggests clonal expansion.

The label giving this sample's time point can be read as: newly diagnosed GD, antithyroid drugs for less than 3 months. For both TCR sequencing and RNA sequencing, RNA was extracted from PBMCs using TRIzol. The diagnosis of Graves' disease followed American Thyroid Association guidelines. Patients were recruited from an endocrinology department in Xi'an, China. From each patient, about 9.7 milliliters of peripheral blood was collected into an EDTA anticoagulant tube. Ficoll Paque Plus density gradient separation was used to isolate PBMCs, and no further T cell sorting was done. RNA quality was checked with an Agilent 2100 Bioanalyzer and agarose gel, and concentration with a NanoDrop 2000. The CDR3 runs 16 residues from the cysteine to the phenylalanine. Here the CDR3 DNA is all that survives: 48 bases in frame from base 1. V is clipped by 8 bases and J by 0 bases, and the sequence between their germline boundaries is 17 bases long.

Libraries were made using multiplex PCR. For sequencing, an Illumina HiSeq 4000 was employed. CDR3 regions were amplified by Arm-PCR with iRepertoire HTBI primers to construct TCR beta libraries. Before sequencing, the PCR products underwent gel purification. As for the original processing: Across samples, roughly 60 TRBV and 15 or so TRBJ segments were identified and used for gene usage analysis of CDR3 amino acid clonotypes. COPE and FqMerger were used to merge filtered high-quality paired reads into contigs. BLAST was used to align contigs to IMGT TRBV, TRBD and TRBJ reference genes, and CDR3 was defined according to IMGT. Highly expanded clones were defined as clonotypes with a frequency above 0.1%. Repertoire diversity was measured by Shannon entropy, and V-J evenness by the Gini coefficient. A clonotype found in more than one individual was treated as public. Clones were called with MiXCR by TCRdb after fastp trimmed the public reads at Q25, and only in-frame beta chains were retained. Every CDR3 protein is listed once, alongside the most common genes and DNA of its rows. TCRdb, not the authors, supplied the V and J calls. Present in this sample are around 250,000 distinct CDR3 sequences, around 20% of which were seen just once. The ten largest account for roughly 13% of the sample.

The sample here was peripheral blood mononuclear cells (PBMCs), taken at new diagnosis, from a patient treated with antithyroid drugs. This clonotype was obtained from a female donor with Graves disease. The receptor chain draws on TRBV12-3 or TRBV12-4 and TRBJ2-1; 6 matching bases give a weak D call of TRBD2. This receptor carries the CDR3 CASGGFSGHSYNEQFF. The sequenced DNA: TGTGCCAGCGGCGGATTTAGCGGTCACTCCTACAATGAGCAGTTCTTC.